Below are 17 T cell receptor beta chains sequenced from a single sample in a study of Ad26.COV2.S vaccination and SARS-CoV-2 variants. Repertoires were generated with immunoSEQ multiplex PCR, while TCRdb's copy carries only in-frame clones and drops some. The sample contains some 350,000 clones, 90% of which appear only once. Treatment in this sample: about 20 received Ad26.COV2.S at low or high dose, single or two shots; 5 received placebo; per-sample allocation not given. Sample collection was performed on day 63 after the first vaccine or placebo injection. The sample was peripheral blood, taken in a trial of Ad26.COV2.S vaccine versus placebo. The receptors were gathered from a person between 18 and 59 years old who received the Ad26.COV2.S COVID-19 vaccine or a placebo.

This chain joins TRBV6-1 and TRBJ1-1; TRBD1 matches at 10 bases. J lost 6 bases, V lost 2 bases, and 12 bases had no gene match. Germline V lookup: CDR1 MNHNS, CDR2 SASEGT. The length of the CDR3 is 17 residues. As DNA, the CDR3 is TGTGCCAGCAGTGAACCCCCGGGACAGGGGCCGGTTTCTGAAGCTTTCTTT. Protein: CASSEPPGQGPVSEAFF.

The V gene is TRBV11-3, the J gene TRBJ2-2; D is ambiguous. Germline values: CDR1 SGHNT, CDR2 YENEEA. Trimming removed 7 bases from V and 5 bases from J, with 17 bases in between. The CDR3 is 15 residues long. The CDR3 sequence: CASIRSGSFTGELFF. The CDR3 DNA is TGTGCCAGCATCAGGTCAGGCTCCTTTACCGGGGAGCTGTTTTTT.

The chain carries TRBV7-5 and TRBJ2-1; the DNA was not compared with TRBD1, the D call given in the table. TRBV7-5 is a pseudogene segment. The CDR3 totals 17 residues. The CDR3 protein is CARSPLRGRPSYNEQFF. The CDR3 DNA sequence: TGTGCCAGAAGCCCACTCAGGGGGCGTCCTTCCTACAATGAGCAGTTCTTC.

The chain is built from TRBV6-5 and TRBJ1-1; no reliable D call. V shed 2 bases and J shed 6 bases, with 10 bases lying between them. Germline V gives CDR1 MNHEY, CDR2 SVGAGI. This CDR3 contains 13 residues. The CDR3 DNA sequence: TGTGCCAGCAGTTACAGGTCCGGGTCTGAAGCTTTCTTT. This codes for CASSYRSGSEAFF.

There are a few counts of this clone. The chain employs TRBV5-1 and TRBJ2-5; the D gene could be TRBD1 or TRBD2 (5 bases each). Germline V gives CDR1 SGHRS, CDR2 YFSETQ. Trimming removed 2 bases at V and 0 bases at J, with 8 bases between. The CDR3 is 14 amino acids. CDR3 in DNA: TGCGCCAGCAGCTTAGGGACCAACCAAGAGACCCAGTACTTC. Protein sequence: CASSLGTNQETQYF.

The CDR3 is CASRNRSSYNEQFF. The CDR3 DNA follows: TGTGCCAGCCGTAACAGGAGCTCCTACAATGAGCAGTTCTTC. The chain employs TRBV6-5 and TRBJ2-1, with D possibly matching TRBD1 (5 bases). The V end lost 8 bases, the J end lost 0 bases, and 11 bases lay between the germline ends. CDR3 length equals 14 residues. Per the germline V gene, CDR1 is MNHEY and CDR2 is SVGAGI.

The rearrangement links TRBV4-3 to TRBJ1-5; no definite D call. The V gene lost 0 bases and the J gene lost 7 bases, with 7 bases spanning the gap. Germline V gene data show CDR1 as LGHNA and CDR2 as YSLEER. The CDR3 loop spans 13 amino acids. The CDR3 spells CASSQEIGQPQHF. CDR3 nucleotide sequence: TGCGCCAGCAGCCAAGAGATAGGACAGCCCCAGCATTTT.

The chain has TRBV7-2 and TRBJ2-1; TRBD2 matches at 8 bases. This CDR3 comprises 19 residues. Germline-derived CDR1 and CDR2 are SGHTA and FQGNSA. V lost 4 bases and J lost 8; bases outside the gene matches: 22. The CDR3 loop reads CASSSLVGDTGTRFHEQFF. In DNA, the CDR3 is TGTGCCAGCAGCTCGCTTGTGGGGGATACCGGGACTAGATTCCATGAGCAGTTCTTC.

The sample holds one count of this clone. The CDR3 sequence is CASSTPPWDTTGNTIYF. CDR3 in DNA: TGTGCCAGCAGCACCCCCCCCTGGGACACCACTGGAAACACCATATATTTT. The V call is TRBV11-2, the J call TRBJ1-3; D possibly corresponds to TRBD1 (6 bases). This CDR3 region has 17 residues. Per the germline V gene, CDR1 is SGHAT and CDR2 is FQNNGV. The V end was cut by 5 bases, the J end by 2 bases, with 19 bases between. The full variable domain, its missing parts supplied by reference TRBV11-2 and TRBJ1-3, is EAGVAQSPRYKIIEKRQSVAFWCNPISGHATLYWYQQILGQGPKLLIQFQNNGVVDDSQLPKDRFSAERLKGVDSTLKIQPAKLEDSAVYLCASSTPPWDTTGNTIYFGEGSWLTVV.

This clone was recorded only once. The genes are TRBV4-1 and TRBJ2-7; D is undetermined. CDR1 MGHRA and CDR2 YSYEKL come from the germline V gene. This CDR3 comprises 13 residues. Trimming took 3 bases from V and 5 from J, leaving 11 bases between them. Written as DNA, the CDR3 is TGCGCCAGCAGCCAGGCAGTCTTGCACGAGCAGTACTTC. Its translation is CASSQAVLHEQYF.

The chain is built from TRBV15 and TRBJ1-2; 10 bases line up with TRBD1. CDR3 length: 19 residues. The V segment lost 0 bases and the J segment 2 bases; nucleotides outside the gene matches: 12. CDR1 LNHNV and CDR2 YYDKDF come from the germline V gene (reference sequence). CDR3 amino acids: CATSRDLGTGASPNYGYTF. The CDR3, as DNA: TGTGCCACCAGCAGAGATTTAGGGACAGGGGCCAGTCCCAACTATGGCTACACCTTC.

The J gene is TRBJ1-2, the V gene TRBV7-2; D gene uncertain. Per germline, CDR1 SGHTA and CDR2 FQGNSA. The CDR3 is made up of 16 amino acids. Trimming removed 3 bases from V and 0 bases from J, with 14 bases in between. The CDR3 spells CASSFGEIQTNYGYTF. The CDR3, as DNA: TGTGCCAGCAGCTTCGGGGAAATCCAAACTAACTATGGCTACACCTTC. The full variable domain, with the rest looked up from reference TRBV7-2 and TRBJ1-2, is GAGVSQSPSNKVTEKGKDVELRCDPISGHTALYWYRQSLGQGLEFLIYFQGNSAPDKSGLPSDRFSAERTGGSVSTLTIQRTQQEDSAVYLCASSFGEIQTNYGYTFGSGTRLTVV.

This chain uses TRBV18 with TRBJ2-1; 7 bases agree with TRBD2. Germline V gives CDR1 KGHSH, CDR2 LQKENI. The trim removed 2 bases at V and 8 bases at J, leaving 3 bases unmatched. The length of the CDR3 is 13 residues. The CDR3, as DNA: TGTGCCAGCTCACCAAACGCGGGGGATGAGCAGTTCTTC. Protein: CASSPNAGDEQFF.

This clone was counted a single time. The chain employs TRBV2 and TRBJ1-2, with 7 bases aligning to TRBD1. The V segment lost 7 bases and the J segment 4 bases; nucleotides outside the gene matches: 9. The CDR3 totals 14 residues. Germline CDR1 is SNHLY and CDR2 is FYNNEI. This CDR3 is CASKETGPVYGYTF. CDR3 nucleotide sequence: TGTGCCAGCAAAGAGACAGGGCCTGTCTATGGCTACACCTTC.

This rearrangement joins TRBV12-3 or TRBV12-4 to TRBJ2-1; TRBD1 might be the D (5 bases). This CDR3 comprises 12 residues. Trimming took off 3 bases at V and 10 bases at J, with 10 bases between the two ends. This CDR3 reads CASSFPPGEQFF. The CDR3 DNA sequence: TGTGCCAGCAGTTTTCCCCCAGGGGAGCAGTTCTTC.

CDR3 in DNA: TGTGCCAGAAGCTCGGGACAGCACGAAGCTTTCTTT. Translated, it gives CARSSGQHEAFF. The chain combines TRBV7-5 with TRBJ1-1; the table's D call, TRBD1, was not checked against the DNA. TRBV7-5 has pseudogene status. This CDR3 has 12 amino acids.

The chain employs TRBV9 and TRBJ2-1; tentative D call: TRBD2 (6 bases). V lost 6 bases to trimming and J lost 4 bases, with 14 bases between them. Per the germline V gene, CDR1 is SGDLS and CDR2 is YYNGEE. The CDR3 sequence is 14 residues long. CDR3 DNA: TGTGCCAGCACGCGGGGAGACGGATACAATGAGCAGTTCTTC. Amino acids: CASTRGDGYNEQFF. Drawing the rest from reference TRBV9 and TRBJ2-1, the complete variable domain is DSGVTQTPKHLITATGQRVTLRCSPRSGDLSVYWYQQSLDQGLQFLIQYYNGEERAKGNILERFSAQQFPDLHSELNLSSLELGDSALYFCASTRGDGYNEQFFGPGTRLTVL.